This T cell receptor beta chain was observed in a study of T cell responses to AZD1222 COVID-19 vaccine. Germline V gene lookup returns CDR1 SGHTA and CDR2 FQGNSA. V lost 2 bases, J lost 4 bases, and 9 bases lay in between. The CDR3 is made up of 13 amino acids. Libraries were prepared by immunoSEQ multiplex PCR; TCRdb keeps only in-frame clonotypes and omits some of them. The sample shows around 100,000 clones, about nine tenths of them seen only once. Broader study findings: Unmutated variant regions are reportedly targeted by nearly half of spike-specific TCRs. The study sampled repertoires only after the peak T cell response. Donors skewed white British and female; clonal diversity was possibly underestimated. Only a handful of AZD1222 recipients tested seropositive at baseline.

Points on this clone: The antigen is undetermined.

The source material was peripheral blood, sampled on day 0 of AZD1222 vaccination. This clonotype was obtained from an adult in good health. This chain links TRBV7-2 with TRBJ2-7, with D unresolved. The CDR3 DNA follows: TGTGCCAGCAGCTTAATATCGGCGTACGAGCAGTACTTC. It codes for CASSLISAYEQYF.